A selection of T cell receptor beta chains follows, all from one sample in a study of CD8 T cells in ankylosing spondylitis. Using its own MiXCR run on the 5' RACE reads, TCRdb lists one record per CDR3 protein. The data contain approximately 200,000 distinct CDR3 sequences, 10% to 15% of them singletons. The sequenced material came from blood, either unsorted or a sorted T cell fraction (not recorded which). The source of these receptors is a female donor with ankylosing spondylitis or in good health (not recorded which). Each CDR3 is given with its conserved first and last residue. D genes are given only for firm matches. Size values are once, few and many counts, or a class for expanded clones, and some rows have none.

J gene,clone size,V gene,D gene,CDR3 protein,CDR3 DNA
TRBJ1-1,many,TRBV28,.,CASSAPRGENTEAFF,TGTGCCAGCAGTGCCCCCAGAGGGGAGAACACTGAAGCTTTCTTT
TRBJ1-5,many,TRBV10-3,.,CAISVERDNQPQHF,TGTGCCATCAGTGTTGAAAGGGACAATCAGCCCCAGCATTTT
TRBJ1-5,many,TRBV10-3,.,CAISESRGPQPQHF,TGTGCCATCAGTGAGTCCCGGGGGCCGCAGCCCCAGCATTTT
TRBJ1-1,many,TRBV19,.,CASSIDPGGSTEAFF,TGTGCCAGTAGTATAGATCCCGGCGGGTCCACTGAAGCTTTCTTT
TRBJ2-1,few,TRBV4-2,TRBD2,CASSQERRLAGATPKNEQFF,TGTGCCAGCAGCCAAGAAAGGAGACTAGCGGGAGCCACCCCAAAAAATGAGCAGTTCTTC
TRBJ2-5,many,TRBV2,.,CASSRNFGETQYF,TGTGCCAGCAGTAGGAACTTCGGAGAGACCCAGTACTTC
TRBJ2-1,many,TRBV6-1,.,CASRPTRGGPYNEQFF,TGTGCCAGCAGACCGACCCGCGGGGGCCCCTACAATGAGCAGTTCTTC
TRBJ1-1,many,TRBV28,.,CASSSRLRGGTEAFF,TGTGCCAGCAGTTCCCGTCTCAGGGGAGGGACTGAAGCTTTCTTT
TRBJ1-5,many,TRBV6-2/TRBV6-3,TRBD1,CASSEDRGTLGPQHF,TGTGCCAGCAGTGAGGACAGGGGTACCCTCGGGCCCCAGCATTTT
TRBJ2-7,.,TRBV6-2/TRBV6-3,TRBD2,CASIASGGDYGQYF,TGTGCCAGCATCGCTAGCGGGGGGGACTACGGGCAGTACTTC
TRBJ2-5,few,TRBV10-3,.,CAMARVDGSKTQYF,TGTGCCATGGCGAGGGTGGACGGTAGCAAGACCCAGTACTTC
TRBJ2-1,many,TRBV20-1,TRBD2,CSARVRFVTAGGPRYEQFF,TGCAGTGCTAGAGTGAGGTTTGTGACAGCGGGAGGGCCGAGGTATGAGCAGTTCTTC
TRBJ2-7,few,TRBV7-2,.,CASSATDYEQYF,TGTGCCAGCAGCGCGACAGATTACGAGCAGTACTTC
TRBJ2-1,few,TRBV20-1,.,CSAVGGEAYNEQFF,TGCAGTGCCGTCGGGGGAGAAGCCTACAATGAGCAGTTCTTC
TRBJ2-5,many,TRBV20-1,TRBD1,CSAREWTGVYEETQYF,TGCAGTGCTAGAGAATGGACAGGGGTATACGAAGAGACCCAGTACTTC
TRBJ1-2,.,TRBV7-2,.,CASSFSRSNYGYTF,TGTGCCAGCAGCTTTAGCAGATCTAACTATGGCTACACCTTC
TRBJ2-5,.,TRBV10-3,TRBD1,CAISEVSRTGGETQYF,TGTGCCATCAGTGAGGTATCGAGGACAGGGGGAGAGACCCAGTACTTC
TRBJ2-7,.,TRBV5-1,TRBD1,CASSRGSGQGYEQYF,TGCGCCAGCAGCCGAGGATCCGGACAGGGTTACGAGCAGTACTTC
TRBJ1-1,many,TRBV20-1,.,CSATPLTDTEAFF,TGCAGTGCTACACCGTTGACAGATACTGAAGCTTTCTTT
TRBJ1-2,many,TRBV13,.,CASSLVPYGYTF,TGTGCCAGCAGCTTAGTTCCCTATGGCTACACCTTC
TRBJ1-2,.,TRBV24-1,.,CATSEDRDYGYTF,TGTGCCACCAGTGAAGACAGAGACTATGGCTACACCTTC
TRBJ2-2,many,TRBV28,.,CASSLPGSGYTGELFF,TGTGCCAGCAGTTTGCCCGGTAGCGGCTACACCGGGGAGCTGTTTTTT
TRBJ2-7,many,TRBV29-1,TRBD2,CSVRLAALHSYEQYF,TGCAGCGTTCGACTAGCGGCCCTACACTCCTACGAGCAGTACTTC
TRBJ1-2,many,TRBV20-1,.,CSARILANYGYTF,TGCAGTGCTAGAATTTTGGCGAACTATGGCTACACCTTC
TRBJ2-1,many,TRBV2,TRBD2,CASSASGSVYNEQFF,TGTGCCAGCAGTGCTAGCGGGAGTGTCTACAATGAGCAGTTCTTC
TRBJ1-1,many,TRBV7-2,.,CASSTGRIPLNTEAFF,TGTGCCAGCAGCACCGGACGGATTCCCCTGAACACTGAAGCTTTCTTT
TRBJ2-3,few,TRBV7-2,TRBD2,CASSLSGIASTDTQYF,TGTGCCAGCAGCTTGAGCGGGATCGCTAGCACAGATACGCAGTATTTT
TRBJ2-1,many,TRBV15,.,CATSRAGDPRYNEQFF,TGTGCCACCAGCAGAGCTGGGGACCCGAGATACAATGAGCAGTTCTTC
TRBJ1-2,many,TRBV7-9,.,CASSFGGDYGYTF,TGTGCCAGCAGCTTCGGAGGGGATTATGGCTACACCTTC
TRBJ2-7,many,TRBV20-1,.,CSATLIRSHEQYF,TGCAGTGCTACCCTAATCCGGTCCCACGAGCAGTACTTC
TRBJ2-7,few,TRBV7-2,.,CASSYSTGAAYEQYF,TGTGCCAGCAGCTATTCGACAGGCGCCGCCTACGAGCAGTACTTC
TRBJ2-7,many,TRBV20-1,TRBD2,CSANRPGTSGSGDYEQYF,TGCAGTGCCAACCGTCCAGGGACTAGCGGGAGCGGGGACTACGAGCAGTACTTC
TRBJ2-7,few,TRBV4-3,.,CASSLGARTTYEQYF,TGCGCCAGCAGCCTGGGGGCCCGAACTACCTACGAGCAGTACTTC
TRBJ2-7,.,TRBV27,.,CASSPTLRREQYF,TGTGCCAGCAGTCCTACACTGCGACGCGAGCAGTACTTC
TRBJ2-7,few,TRBV30,TRBD2,CASGLAASYEQYF,TGTGCCTCCGGACTAGCGGCCTCCTACGAGCAGTACTTC
TRBJ1-2,many,TRBV12-3/TRBV12-4,TRBD1,CASRFTGQGGYGYTF,TGTGCCAGCAGGTTTACAGGACAGGGGGGCTATGGCTACACCTTC
TRBJ2-3,many,TRBV9,.,CASSVPQGLADTQYF,TGTGCCAGCAGCGTACCACAGGGTCTCGCAGATACGCAGTATTTT
TRBJ1-3,few,TRBV7-9,.,CASSLGRTVLSGNTIYF,TGTGCCAGCAGCCTCGGTCGGACAGTTCTGTCCGGAAACACCATATATTTT
TRBJ1-4,few,TRBV5-6,TRBD1,CASSLDGRGNEKLFF,TGTGCCAGCAGCTTGGATGGCAGGGGGAATGAAAAACTGTTTTTT
TRBJ2-4,.,TRBV29-1,.,CSVGPGPRTKNIQYF,TGCAGCGTTGGCCCCGGCCCGCGGACCAAAAACATTCAGTACTTC
TRBJ2-7,many,TRBV7-9,.,CASRPPGNSYEQYF,TGTGCCAGCAGGCCGCCCGGGAATTCCTACGAGCAGTACTTC
TRBJ2-1,many,TRBV5-1,TRBD2,CASSRPSGDNEQFF,TGCGCCAGCAGCCGGCCTAGCGGTGACAATGAGCAGTTCTTC
TRBJ2-7,many,TRBV27,.,CASRPPSGSQYF,TGTGCCAGCAGGCCCCCTTCTGGAAGTCAGTACTTC
TRBJ2-7,.,TRBV20-1,TRBD2,CSARDPSGSLGYEQYF,TGCAGTGCTAGAGATCCTAGCGGGAGTTTAGGCTACGAGCAGTACTTC
TRBJ1-2,many,TRBV5-5,.,CASSLTGTNLDGYTF,TGTGCCAGCAGCTTGACCGGGACAAATTTAGATGGCTACACCTTC
TRBJ1-5,.,TRBV10-3,TRBD1,CAISESGTGNQPQHF,TGTGCCATCAGTGAGTCCGGGACAGGTAATCAGCCCCAGCATTTT
TRBJ1-4,few,TRBV3-1,.,CASERLGEKLFF,TGTGCCAGCGAAAGGCTCGGGGAAAAACTGTTTTTT
TRBJ2-2,.,TRBV2,TRBD2,CASRETSGAGGELFF,TGTGCCAGCAGGGAGACTAGCGGTGCCGGGGGGGAGCTGTTTTTT
TRBJ2-2,many,TRBV6-2/TRBV6-3,.,CASKGPTGELFF,TGTGCCAGCAAGGGCCCCACCGGGGAGCTGTTTTTT
TRBJ2-7,many,TRBV20-1,.,CSAEGREEWHEQYF,TGCAGTGCCGAGGGCAGGGAAGAGTGGCACGAGCAGTACTTC